This section outlines one T cell receptor (beta chain) sequence together with its context. Antigen unknown. TCRdb re-analysed the 5' RACE reads in MiXCR, keeping a single row per CDR3 protein. The sample carries some 440,000 distinct CDR3 sequences, less than 25% recorded once. This specimen belongs to a study of identical twins. Germline CDR1 is DFQATT and CDR2 is SNEGSKA (reference sequence). CDR3 length: 15 residues. The V gene end was trimmed by 3 bases and the J gene end by 3 bases; junction bases not matched to a gene: 9. Study-wide results and caveats: Without tracking the same donors, conclusions rested on cross-sectional statistical analysis. Abundant beta clonotypes from cord blood bore fewer insertions; memory repertoires lacked this pattern.

Separately, the same data were catalogued under a study of T cells expressing NK-cell markers.

Sequenced sample: CD4+ T cells sorted from blood. This clonotype was obtained from a woman aged 18-29 years in good health. The V call is TRBV20-1, the J call TRBJ1-1; TRBD1 matches at 8 bases. This chain's CDR3 is CSASNTGGEDTEAFF. The CDR3, as DNA: TGCAGTGCTAGTAACACAGGGGGTGAGGACACTGAAGCTTTCTTT.